This T cell receptor beta chain stems from a study of cytomegalovirus exposure and HLA in healthy donors. Study-wide results and limits: A missense DCLRE1C variant was associated with V- and J-gene trimming of TCR beta chains in a later analysis, and an independent cohort replicated the association. Sequencing had likely introduced a cluster of highly shared sequence variants as an artifact. Earlier analysis found most TCR beta V segments productive about 87% or about 30% of the time. The classifier, whose performance was assessed in both the original and validation cohorts, reportedly diagnosed cytomegalovirus status with high specificity and sensitivity.

Germline loops: CDR1 MGHDK, CDR2 SYGVNS. The V and J ends lost 6 bases and 4 bases respectively, with 12 bases between them. The CDR3 extends over 13 amino acids. The PCR used 60 Vbeta and 13 Jbeta primers. The assay was immunoSEQ multiplex PCR, and TCRdb's table has in-frame clones only and misses some. Of 100,000 to 150,000 clones in the sample, about two thirds are singletons; the top ten hold about 2.4%. Remarks on this clone: Antigen unknown.

The sample consisted of PBMCs. This TCR came from a woman between 55 and 75 years old in good health and CMV-seropositive. The genes are TRBV25-1 and TRBJ1-2; TRBD1 is a possible D gene (6 bases). In DNA form, the CDR3 reads TGTGCCAGCAGCCCACAGGGCTCCTATGGCTACACCTTC. The encoded protein is CASSPQGSYGYTF.